This T cell receptor (beta chain) appears in the sequencing data of a study of blood T cells in healthy people across ages. Study conclusions and caveats: Roughly linearly, TCR beta diversity per million T cells fell as age increased.

The sample holds a few counts of this clonotype. Antigen specificity is unknown. The authors ran a second PCR of about 6 to 11 cycles using a sample-barcoded 5' primer and a J-beta primer mix. Using its own MiXCR run on the 5' RACE reads, TCRdb lists one record per CDR3 protein. This repertoire shows 1.4 million to 1.5 million distinct CDR3 sequences, around 39% found once; its top ten account for 6.5% to 10%. V gave up 5 bases and J gave up 9 bases, with 20 bases separating them. There are 15 residues in the CDR3. Germline V gene lookup returns CDR1 SGHTA and CDR2 FQGNSA. The receptor comes from a woman aged 18-30 years in good health. Sequencing used blood. This rearrangement joins TRBV7-2 to TRBJ2-1; tentative D call: TRBD1 (7 bases). Written as DNA, the CDR3 is TGTGCCAGCAGCCCAGGGGGGTCCCTTCACCTTGAGCAGTTCTTC. As protein: CASSPGGSLHLEQFF.